Listed here are 7 T cell receptor beta chains from one sample, sequenced in a study of cytomegalovirus exposure and HLA in healthy donors. The PCR used 60 Vbeta and 13 Jbeta primers. This table comes from immunoSEQ multiplex PCR, and its TCRdb copy is limited to in-frame clones, with some not included. The sample gives fewer than 110,000 clones, more than 65% of which show up once; around 2% is in the top ten. The source material was PBMCs. These receptor sequences come from a man aged 25-45 years in good health and CMV-seronegative.

The V and J genes are TRBV30 and TRBJ2-5; D is possibly TRBD2 (5 bases). Trimming removed 2 bases from V and 5 bases from J, with 12 bases in between. The germline V gene has CDR1 GTSNPN and CDR2 SVGIG (reference sequence). This CDR3 spans 13 amino acids. The CDR3 DNA reads as TGTGCCTGGAGTTCGGGGATGGTCGAGACCCAGTACTTC. Translating gives CAWSSGMVETQYF.

Here the CDR3 DNA reads TGTGCCAGCAGTAACAGTCTGAGCACTGAAGCTTTCTTT. Amino acid sequence: CASSNSLSTEAFF. The gene calls are TRBV28 and TRBJ1-1; D gene unclear. Looked up from germline, CDR1 is MDHEN and CDR2 is SYDVKM. The V end was cut by 5 bases, the J end by 4 bases, with 11 bases between. This CDR3 comprises 13 residues.

The chain is built from TRBV6-5 and TRBJ2-4; D unresolved. The CDR3 is made up of 16 amino acids. The germline gives CDR1 MNHEY, CDR2 SVGAGI. Trimming shortened V by 0 bases and J by 0 bases, and 9 bases separated the two germline ends. The CDR3 region is CASSYSGLLAKNIQYF. The DNA of the CDR3 is TGTGCCAGCAGTTACTCGGGCCTCCTAGCCAAAAACATTCAGTACTTC.

In this sample, this clone turned up once. V and J are TRBV30 and TRBJ2-5; 8 bases fit TRBD1. The CDR3 loop spans 15 amino acids. V dropped 4 bases and J dropped 2; count of bases not matched to a gene: 9. Germline loops: CDR1 GTSNPN, CDR2 SVGIG (reference sequence). In DNA, the CDR3 is TGTGCCTGGACCCGGGACAGGACCCCTCAAGAGACCCAGTACTTC. Translated: CAWTRDRTPQETQYF. Combining the CDR3 with reference TRBV30 and TRBJ2-5 gives the whole variable domain SQTIHQWPATLVQPVGSPLSLECTVEGTSNPNLYWYRQAAGRGLQLLFYSVGIGQISSEVPQNLSASRPQDRQFILSSKKLLLSDSGFYLCAWTRDRTPQETQYFGPGTRLLVL.

This clone was counted between two and nine times. V and J are TRBV10-3 and TRBJ2-7; 10 positions match TRBD1. Germline loops: CDR1 ENHRY, CDR2 SYGVKD. CDR3 length: 14 amino acids. J was trimmed by 7 bases and V by 6 bases; bases with no gene match: 9. CDR3 sequence: CAIRGTGVLREQYF. CDR3 coding DNA: TGTGCCATCAGGGGGACAGGGGTATTGAGGGAGCAGTACTTC.

The J gene is TRBJ2-2, the V gene TRBV7-2; TRBD2 is a possible D gene (7 bases). From germline, CDR1 is SGHTA and CDR2 FQGNSA. The length of the CDR3 is 16 residues. The V end was cut by 7 bases, the J end by 1 base, with 16 bases between. CDR3 nucleotide sequence: TGTGCCAGCAAGCTGGGGGGGGGCGGGAACACCGGGGAGCTGTTTTTT. Its protein is CASKLGGGGNTGELFF.

The V gene is TRBV15, the J gene TRBJ1-1; D gene uncertain. The V end was cut by 5 bases, the J end by 4 bases, with 5 bases between. In germline, CDR1 is LNHNV, CDR2 YYDKDF (reference sequence). The CDR3 has 11 residues. The CDR3 spells CATSYSTEAFF. The CDR3 bases are TGTGCCACCAGCTACTCCACTGAAGCTTTCTTT.